These 27 T cell receptor beta chains came from one sample sequenced in a study of OX40 agonist ivuxolimab in advanced cancers. TCRdb's copy holds only in-frame clones and misses some; the assay was immunoSEQ multiplex PCR. The sample lists around 61,000 clones, around four fifths occurring once. The specimen comprised CD4+ or CD8+ T cells sorted from blood, sampled in a trial of the OX40 agonist ivuxolimab. These receptors all stem from an adult with an advanced solid tumor such as melanoma, head and neck, liver or kidney cancer.

This chain joins TRBV25-1 and TRBJ1-1; TRBD1 aligns across 9 bases. The CDR3 loop spans 17 amino acids. Germline V gene lookup returns CDR1 MGHDK and CDR2 SYGVNS. V gave up 6 bases and J gave up 0 bases; unmatched junction bases: 11. CDR3: CASRWGPRQGVNTEAFF. CDR3 nucleotide sequence: TGTGCCAGCAGATGGGGCCCGAGACAGGGGGTGAACACTGAAGCTTTCTTT.

The chain has TRBV28 and TRBJ2-7; no clear D. The CDR3 runs 14 residues. V lost 6 bases to trimming and J lost 5 bases, with 17 bases between them. Germline V gives CDR1 MDHEN, CDR2 SYDVKM. The CDR3 nucleotides are TGTGCCAGCAGCCAACCTCCGCTGGACCACGAGCAGTACTTC. This translates into CASSQPPLDHEQYF.

The chain carries TRBV4-2 and TRBJ2-7, with D maybe TRBD1 (6 bases). This CDR3 is 13 amino acids long. Germline V CDR1 and CDR2: LGHNA, YNFKEQ. Trimming cost V 3 bases and J 6 bases, with 12 bases left between them. CDR3 nucleotides: TGTGCCAGCAGCCATGGACAGTCGGGCGAGCAGTACTTC. This encodes CASSHGQSGEQYF.

V and J are TRBV7-9 and TRBJ2-3; D uncertain. Between the trimmed V and J ends, which lost 6 bases and 0 bases, there was a span of 13 bases. The CDR3 is made up of 15 amino acids. Per germline, CDR1 SEHNR and CDR2 FQNEAQ (reference sequence). The CDR3 DNA reads as TGTGCCAGCAGTGATGGGCAGGTTAGCACAGATACGCAGTATTTT. Its translation is CASSDGQVSTDTQYF.

The chain joins TRBV2 to TRBJ2-3; TRBD1 aligns across 10 bases. Germline lookup yields CDR1 SNHLY and CDR2 FYNNEI. This CDR3 region has 15 residues. The V and J ends lost 5 bases and 1 base, in that order; junction bases with no gene match: 3. The CDR3 region is CASSLGTGGTDTQYF. The CDR3 bases are TGTGCCAGCAGTCTAGGGACAGGGGGCACAGATACGCAGTATTTT.

The chain links TRBV2 to TRBJ1-2; D remains unclear. CDR1 SNHLY and CDR2 FYNNEI come from the germline V gene. Deletions cut 6 bases from V and 7 bases from J, with 12 bases between. The CDR3 loop spans 12 amino acids. CDR3 region: CASRGGIAGYTF. The CDR3 coding sequence is TGTGCCAGCAGGGGAGGGATAGCTGGCTACACCTTC.

The CDR3 is CSAARVLADNEQFF. The DNA of the CDR3 is TGCAGCGCCGCCCGGGTACTAGCGGACAATGAGCAGTTCTTC. This chain connects TRBV29-1 to TRBJ2-1; TRBD2 matches 8 bases. The V gene end was trimmed by 7 bases and the J gene end by 5 bases; junction bases not matched to a gene: 10. Germline V gene sequence: CDR1 SQVTM, CDR2 ANQGSEA. The CDR3 runs 14 residues.

V is TRBV21-1 and J is TRBJ1-1. TRBV21-1 is given as a pseudogene. This CDR3 region has 13 residues. CDR3 DNA sequence: TGTGCCAGCAGCCGTCATTGGAACACTGAAGCTTTCTTT. This gives the protein CASSRHWNTEAFF.

This chain uses TRBV5-1 with TRBJ1-4, with TRBD1 matching 9 bases. This CDR3 comprises 15 residues. Germline CDR1 is SGHRS and CDR2 is YFSETQ. V was pared by 3 bases and J by 5 bases, with 5 bases of the junction left unmatched. The CDR3 sequence: CASSSRTGVNEKLFF. In DNA form, the CDR3 reads TGCGCCAGCAGCTCCAGGACAGGGGTGAATGAAAAACTGTTTTTT.

The V and J genes are TRBV6-5 and TRBJ2-5; 9 bases map to TRBD1. This CDR3 contains 15 residues. From germline, CDR1 is MNHEY and CDR2 SVGAGI. The J segment lost 2 bases and the V segment lost 5 bases, leaving 6 bases of the junction unmatched. The CDR3, as DNA: TGTGCCAGCAGTACCCTTGGACAGGGGCAAGAGACCCAGTACTTC. Encoded protein: CASSTLGQGQETQYF.

V usage is TRBV10-3 and J usage is TRBJ1-2, with 9 bases fitting TRBD1. CDR1 is ENHRY, CDR2 SYGVKD, per germline. CDR3 length: 14 amino acids. V shed 6 bases and J 7 bases; nucleotides not matched to a gene: 9. CDR3 sequence: CAISVDRGDGGYTF. Written as DNA, the CDR3 is TGTGCCATCAGCGTGGACAGGGGTGACGGTGGCTACACCTTC.

The chain combines TRBV11-2 with TRBJ2-1; D gene ambiguous. The ends were cut back, 3 bases at V and 9 bases at J, with 12 bases in the middle. Germline CDR1 reads SGHAT; CDR2 reads FQNNGV. This CDR3 has 13 amino acids. CDR3 residues: CASSLGIQSEQFF. The DNA of the CDR3 is TGTGCCAGCAGCTTGGGGATACAATCTGAGCAGTTCTTC.

This chain links TRBV19 with TRBJ2-3, with TRBD2 matching 9 bases. The junction had 4 bases not matched to a gene; V was cut back by 7 bases and J by 2 bases. In germline, CDR1 is LNHDA, CDR2 SQIVND (reference sequence). The CDR3 runs to 14 residues. The CDR3: CASKSGGFTDTQYF. In DNA, the CDR3 is TGTGCCAGTAAGAGCGGGGGGTTCACAGATACGCAGTATTTT. Complete variable domain (other parts from reference TRBV19 and TRBJ2-3): DGGITQSPKYLFRKEGQNVTLSCEQNLNHDAMYWYRQDPGQGLRLIYYSQIVNDFQKGDIAEGYSVSREKKESFPLTVTSAQKNPTAFYLCASKSGGFTDTQYFGPGTRLTVL.

This clone appeared once. The chain carries TRBV5-1 and TRBJ1-1; unclear D gene. This CDR3 comprises 14 residues. With 4 bases removed from V and 1 base from J, the gap between germline ends came to 11 bases. The germline V gene has CDR1 SGHRS and CDR2 YFSETQ. CDR3 in amino acids: CASSPTGGNTEAFF. CDR3 DNA sequence: TGCGCCAGCAGCCCGACGGGTGGGAACACTGAAGCTTTCTTT.

The chain couples TRBV11-2 to TRBJ2-7, with a possible D match to TRBD2 (5 bases). Germline assignment: CDR1 SGHAT and CDR2 FQNNGV. V lost 1 base to trimming and J lost 7 bases, with 20 bases between them. CDR3 length: 16 residues. The CDR3 reads CASSLVPPTRLSEQYF. The CDR3 nucleotides are TGTGCCAGCAGCTTAGTCCCTCCGACGAGACTAAGTGAGCAGTACTTC.

In this sample, this clone turned up once. The rearrangement links TRBV7-7 to TRBJ1-3; no firm D call. V was cut by 2 bases and J by 8 bases, with 22 bases left in between. The CDR3 is made up of 17 amino acids. From germline, CDR1 is SSHAT and CDR2 FNYEAQ (reference sequence). CDR3 coding DNA: TGTGCCAGCAGCTTATTCGACCGTCCGCCGCCGCGGGACACCATATATTTT. Translation: CASSLFDRPPPRDTIYF.

This rearrangement joins TRBV21-1 to TRBJ1-1; no check of the table's D call, TRBD1, against the DNA was made. TRBV21-1 is listed as a pseudogene. The CDR3 is made up of 15 amino acids. As DNA, the CDR3 is TGTGCCAGCAGCAAAGGGGCAAAGGAAATCACTGAAGCTTTCTTT. Its translation is CASSKGAKEITEAFF.

The V and J genes are TRBV6-5 and TRBJ1-5; 7 nucleotides line up with TRBD1. The CDR3 extends over 13 amino acids. V dropped 10 bases and J dropped 2; count of bases not matched to a gene: 5. Germline V gives CDR1 MNHEY, CDR2 SVGAGI. The CDR3 nucleotides are TGTGCCACCAAAGGACAGGGCAATCAGCCCCAGCATTTT. Its translation is CATKGQGNQPQHF.

The sample holds a few counts of this clone. Other nucleotide sequences from this sample produce the same CDR3. This chain connects TRBV5-1 to TRBJ1-1, with 8 bases matching TRBD1. CDR3 length: 15 residues. V gave up 1 base and J gave up 4 bases; unmatched junction bases: 6. In germline, CDR1 is SGHRS, CDR2 YFSETQ. The CDR3 region has the DNA TGCGCCAGCAGCTTGACAGGGGGGGCAGGCACTGAAGCTTTCTTT. This sequence encodes CASSLTGGAGTEAFF.

V gene TRBV5-1 combines with J gene TRBJ2-3, with a tentative D call TRBD2 (6 bases). In germline, CDR1 is SGHRS, CDR2 YFSETQ. The V and J ends lost 0 bases and 3 bases respectively, with 8 bases between them. The CDR3 is made up of 14 amino acids. In DNA form, the CDR3 reads TGCGCCAGCAGCTTGGCTGCGGGGACAGATACGCAGTATTTT. Translating gives CASSLAAGTDTQYF.

The chain employs TRBV29-1 and TRBJ2-2; 9 bases align to TRBD1. CDR3 length: 14 amino acids. V shed 6 bases, J shed 0 bases, and the junction held 2 bases outside the gene matches. The germline gives CDR1 SQVTM, CDR2 ANQGSEA. In DNA, the CDR3 is TGCAGCGTGGACAGGGGCACGAACACCGGGGAGCTGTTTTTT. Its protein is CSVDRGTNTGELFF.

The chain combines TRBV1 with TRBJ1-2; the DNA was not compared with TRBD1, the D call given in the table. TRBV1 is annotated as a pseudogene. The CDR3 extends over 15 amino acids. CDR3 in DNA: TGCACCAGCAGCCAATGTCTTCCAGGGAAGGACGGCTACACCTTC. Translating gives CTSSQCLPGKDGYTF.

V is TRBV7-7 and J is TRBJ2-3, with no clear D. V lost 4 bases to trimming and J lost 3 bases, with 14 bases between them. CDR3 length: 15 amino acids. The V gene's germline CDR1 is SSHAT and CDR2 FNYEAQ (reference sequence). CDR3 coding DNA: TGTGCCAGCAGCTCCTCTTTTGGTGTAACAGATACGCAGTATTTT. It translates to CASSSSFGVTDTQYF.

This chain connects TRBV7-9 to TRBJ2-2; D is ambiguous. Germline V lookup: CDR1 SEHNR, CDR2 FQNEAQ (reference sequence). The CDR3 extends over 15 amino acids. The V gene lost 0 bases and the J gene lost 2 bases, with 7 bases spanning the gap. The CDR3 nucleotides are TGTGCCAGCAGCTTAGCGCGACTCAACACCGGGGAGCTGTTTTTT. It yields the protein CASSLARLNTGELFF.

The J gene is TRBJ2-3, the V gene TRBV6-5; D may match TRBD1 or TRBD2 (5 bases each). Germline V gene lookup returns CDR1 MNHEY and CDR2 SVGAGI. The CDR3 sequence is 14 residues long. Deletions cut 4 bases from V and 2 bases from J, with 10 bases between. The CDR3 loop is CASSWDQTTDTQYF. The CDR3 DNA reads as TGTGCCAGCAGTTGGGACCAGACCACAGATACGCAGTATTTT.

The chain employs TRBV25-1 and TRBJ2-7, with 12 bases aligning to TRBD1. V trimming: 4 bases; J trimming: 2 bases; junction bases outside the gene matches: 6. The CDR3 covers 16 residues. Germline CDR1 and CDR2: MGHDK and SYGVNS. In DNA form, the CDR3 reads TGTGCCAGCAGTGGGAAGGGACAGGGGGCTACCTACGAGCAGTACTTC. Translation gives CASSGKGQGATYEQYF.

V gene TRBV21-1 combines with J gene TRBJ2-3; whether TRBD2, the table's D call, matches the DNA was not checked. TRBV21-1 corresponds to a pseudogene. The CDR3 runs to 19 residues. The chain's CDR3 is CASSPSKWGLAGCTDTQYF. CDR3 DNA: TGTGCCAGCAGCCCAAGTAAGTGGGGACTAGCGGGTTGCACAGATACGCAGTATTTT.